One sample yielded the 3 T cell receptor beta chains listed below, sequenced in a study of shared clonotypes between healthy human individuals. Repertoires were generated with immunoSEQ multiplex PCR, while TCRdb's copy carries only in-frame clones and drops some. This table holds about 1 million clones, 70% to 80% found once. The sequencing input was memory CD4+ T cells sorted from blood. Sample subset: CD45RA-negative fraction. These receptors originate from a man aged 18-30 years in good health.

The J gene is TRBJ2-2, the V gene TRBV5-1, with D maybe TRBD1 (6 bases). The V end lost 2 bases, the J end lost 4 bases, and 15 bases lay between the germline ends. This CDR3 spans 16 amino acids. The germline gives CDR1 SGHRS, CDR2 YFSETQ. The CDR3 DNA follows: TGCGCCAGCAGCTTCGGACAGTCCACGGGCACCGGGGAGCTGTTTTTT. It yields the protein CASSFGQSTGTGELFF.

The chain links TRBV19 to TRBJ1-6; D is ambiguous. This CDR3 is 15 amino acids long. The germline V gene has CDR1 LNHDA and CDR2 SQIVND (reference sequence). Trimming took off 7 bases at V and 0 bases at J, with 10 bases between the two ends. CDR3 loop: CASKEGGSYNSPLHF. The CDR3 nucleotides are TGTGCCAGTAAGGAGGGCGGCTCCTATAATTCACCCCTCCACTTT.

This sequence joins TRBV5-3 and TRBJ1-1, with D perhaps matching TRBD1 (6 bases). TRBV5-3 carries the ORF label, with uncertain function. This CDR3 is 15 amino acids long. V was trimmed by 0 bases and J by 1 base, leaving 10 bases between them. Written as DNA, the CDR3 is TGTGCCAGAAGCTTGGTGGACAGCCCGAACACTGAAGCTTTCTTT. It specifies CARSLVDSPNTEAFF.